These 14 T cell receptor beta chains came from one sample sequenced in a study of T cell repertoires in cytomegalovirus infection. Their cognate antigens are unknown. TCRdb re-derived calls from the reads in MiXCR, one entry per CDR3 protein. This table holds about 740,000 distinct CDR3 sequences, around 31% found once. Specimen: cultured PBMCs, collected from culture after CMV antigen stimulation. The receptors shown here come from a human donor in good health (CMV status not recorded). Some clones in this sample may be carry-over from other donors' samples.

This clonotype has at least ten counts. This chain uses TRBV7-2 with TRBJ2-3, with 12 bases fitting TRBD1. CDR3 size: 15 residues. CDR1 and CDR2 from the germline V gene are SGHTA and FQGNSA. V lost 4 bases and J lost 2; bases outside the gene matches: 1. CDR3 in amino acids: CASSWGQGATDTQYF. The CDR3 nucleotides read TGTGCCAGCAGCTGGGGACAGGGGGCCACAGATACGCAGTATTTT.

This clonotype was seen a handful of times. The chain uses TRBV6-2 or TRBV6-3 and TRBJ2-7, with D unresolved. The CDR3 loop spans 15 amino acids. V lost 0 bases, J lost 2 bases, and 11 bases lay in between. Germline V CDR1 and CDR2: MNHEY, SVGEGT. The CDR3 coding sequence is TGTGCCAGCAGTTACTCTCGACTCACAGCCTACGAGCAGTACTTC. Its translation: CASSYSRLTAYEQYF.

This chain uses TRBV27 with TRBJ1-1; TRBD1 is a possible D gene (6 bases). CDR3 length: 13 residues. Germline V lookup: CDR1 MNHEY, CDR2 SMNVEV (reference sequence). V was shortened by 2 bases and J by 7 bases, with 11 bases between the two germline ends. The CDR3 reads CASSLEADSEAFF. The DNA for the CDR3 is TGTGCCAGCAGTTTAGAGGCGGACAGTGAAGCTTTCTTT.

This clonotype was counted between two and nine times. The chain couples TRBV7-6 to TRBJ2-5; 9 positions agree with TRBD2. CDR3 length: 14 amino acids. Germline CDR1 is SGHVS and CDR2 is FNYEAQ. With V trimmed by 3 bases and J by 4 bases, 3 bases remained unmatched. CDR3 in amino acids: CASSLEAGGETQYF. In DNA, the CDR3 is TGTGCCAGCAGCTTGGAAGCGGGGGGAGAGACCCAGTACTTC.

The CDR3 sequence: CSAWGPGLAGETTDTQYF. In DNA, the CDR3 is TGCAGTGCTTGGGGGCCGGGACTAGCGGGGGAGACCACAGATACGCAGTATTTT. The chain is built from TRBV20-1 and TRBJ2-3, with 14 nucleotides matching TRBD2. This CDR3 comprises 18 residues. Germline CDR1 DFQATT, CDR2 SNEGSKA (reference sequence). V trimming: 5 bases; J trimming: 2 bases; junction bases outside the gene matches: 12.

This CDR3 reads CASSAGTAPNEQFF. The CDR3 DNA is TGCGCCAGCAGCGCCGGGACAGCTCCCAATGAGCAGTTCTTC. The rearrangement uses TRBV5-1 and TRBJ2-1; 7 bases map to TRBD1. After removal of 4 bases from V and 6 bases from J, the junction contained 7 bases not matched to a gene. CDR3 length: 14 amino acids. The V gene's germline CDR1 is SGHRS and CDR2 YFSETQ.

The table lists this clonotype with many counts. This chain joins TRBV7-2 and TRBJ1-1; no reliable D call. The CDR3 runs 13 residues. Germline values: CDR1 SGHTA, CDR2 FQGNSA. V gave up 5 bases and J gave up 1 base, with 8 bases separating them. CDR3 nucleotides: TGTGCCAGCAGCCCACGTCCGAACACTGAAGCTTTCTTT. Amino acids: CASSPRPNTEAFF.

The chain is built from TRBV11-2 and TRBJ2-1; D gene unclear. The CDR3 loop spans 14 amino acids. Germline values: CDR1 SGHAT, CDR2 FQNNGV. With 2 bases removed from V and 8 bases from J, the gap between germline ends came to 13 bases. The DNA of the CDR3 is TGTGCCAGCAGCTTACGACCTTTTTGGGATGAGCAGTTCTTC. Encoded protein: CASSLRPFWDEQFF. Using reference TRBV11-2 and TRBJ2-1 for the parts outside the CDR3, the full variable domain is EAGVAQSPRYKIIEKRQSVAFWCNPISGHATLYWYQQILGQGPKLLIQFQNNGVVDDSQLPKDRFSAERLKGVDSTLKIQPAKLEDSAVYLCASSLRPFWDEQFFGPGTRLTVL.

The chain couples TRBV11-2 to TRBJ2-2, with TRBD1 identical over 7 bases. CDR3 length equals 16 residues. CDR1 and CDR2 from the germline V gene are SGHAT and FQNNGV. V gave up 5 bases and J gave up 7 bases; unmatched junction bases: 13. The DNA of the CDR3 is TGTGCCAGCAGCGAAACAGGGGCCCTCAGACGCGGGGAGCTGTTTTTT. Amino acids: CASSETGALRRGELFF.

V is TRBV27 and J is TRBJ1-2; D gene ambiguous. The V end lost 4 bases, the J end lost 4 bases, and 13 bases lay between the germline ends. The CDR3 is 14 residues long. Germline CDR1 and CDR2: MNHEY and SMNVEV (reference sequence). The CDR3 region has the DNA TGTGCCAGCAGTTGGTCAGCCCATTCCTATGGCTACACCTTC. Encoded protein: CASSWSAHSYGYTF.

V gene TRBV25-1 combines with J gene TRBJ2-7; either TRBD1 or TRBD2 may fit D (5 bases each). This CDR3 has 11 residues. Germline-derived CDR1 and CDR2 are MGHDK and SYGVNS. V was cut by 3 bases and J by 7 bases, with 7 bases left in between. DNA of the CDR3: TGTGCCAGCAGTGACTGGGGGGAGCAGTACTTC. It encodes CASSDWGEQYF.

This clonotype was found a few times. This sequence joins TRBV6-1 and TRBJ1-2, with a weak D call TRBD1 (5 bases). Germline CDR1 is MNHNS and CDR2 is SASEGT. The CDR3 has 17 residues. Trimming pared 2 bases from V and 2 bases from J, leaving 18 bases between. In nucleotides, the CDR3 is TGTGCCAGCAGTGAAAGAGCTGGGGACGCCCCAAACTATGGCTACACCTTC. Protein sequence: CASSERAGDAPNYGYTF.

A few counts support this clonotype. Written as DNA, the CDR3 is TGTGCCAGCAGCTCAATTGGGAGCGGGAAGGACGGGGAGCTGTTTTTT. Translating it yields CASSSIGSGKDGELFF. This chain joins TRBV7-9 and TRBJ2-2; TRBD2 matches 7 bases. With 4 bases clipped from V and 7 bases from J, the junction kept 12 bases outside the gene matches. From germline, CDR1 is SEHNR and CDR2 FQNEAQ (reference sequence). There are 16 residues in the CDR3.

The chain has TRBV20-1 and TRBJ1-2; 7 bases fit TRBD1. Germline trimming cut 0 bases from V and 3 bases from J; bases unmatched to any gene: 7. Per the germline V gene, CDR1 is DFQATT and CDR2 is SNEGSKA (reference sequence). This CDR3 has 15 amino acids. The CDR3 nucleotides read TGCAGTGCTAGAGATGATTACAGGGGTTACTATGGCTACACCTTC. Translated: CSARDDYRGYYGYTF.